A single sample gave rise to the 9 T cell receptor beta chains below, sequenced in a study of beta chain features in type 1 diabetes listed by TCRdb under 2018. No antigen is known for these receptors. General study outcomes and caveats: In all four CD4+ subsets, TCRB CDR3 length was moderately but significantly shorter in type 1 diabetes patients.

The receptor library was made with the immunoSEQ multiplex PCR assay. The High Capacity cDNA Reverse Transcription Kit was used to reverse transcribe all of the isolated RNA, meaning that expressed TCRB transcripts were what got sequenced. TCRdb stores this immuneACCESS table with in-frame sequences only. Part of the clones is absent; in the studies checked, under half of the shortfall reflects unresolved V genes, and no reason is known for the rest. The sample data list hundreds of thousands of clones, and roughly 13% of these were observed just once. Of the sample, around 0.022% falls within the top ten clones. Sample: naive CD4+ T cells from blood. Explained via the paper, the cell subset or site label denotes: true naive CD4+ T cells. All receptors come from a man aged 18 to 29 with type 1 diabetes.

This clone was counted only a few times. The J gene is TRBJ2-3, the V gene TRBV2; D is undetermined. This CDR3 contains 13 residues. CDR1 is SNHLY, CDR2 FYNNEI, per germline. The germline V and J ends were trimmed by 2 bases and 6 bases, with 9 bases remaining between them. DNA for the CDR3: TGTGCCAGCAGTGAACTTCCAGCGGATACGCAGTATTTT. Residues: CASSELPADTQYF.

Remarks on this clone: Other DNA variants within this sample encode the same CDR3. In DNA form, the CDR3 reads TGTGCCTGGGGGCGGGTTGACACTGAAGCTTTCTTT. It specifies CAWGRVDTEAFF. This chain connects TRBV30 to TRBJ1-1; no firm D call. Looked up from germline, CDR1 is GTSNPN and CDR2 is SVGIG (reference sequence). V was clipped by 5 bases and J by 3 bases, with 10 bases between them. This CDR3 has 12 amino acids.

The rearrangement joins TRBV4-2 to TRBJ2-1; tentatively, D is TRBD1 (6 bases). Trimming removed 0 bases at V and 1 base at J, with 16 bases between. Germline CDR1 reads LGHNA; CDR2 reads YNFKEQ. This CDR3 is built from 18 residues. The CDR3 DNA reads TGTGCCAGCAGCCAAGAACATCAGGGGCTGGGGTCCTACAATGAGCAGTTCTTC. This codes for CASSQEHQGLGSYNEQFF.

V gene TRBV2 combines with J gene TRBJ1-3; no clear D. The CDR3 has 16 residues. V was trimmed by 3 bases and J by 1 base, leaving 13 bases between them. Per germline, CDR1 SNHLY and CDR2 FYNNEI. DNA for the CDR3: TGTGCCAGCAGTGACGGTGTCGAAAGGTCTGGAAACACCATATATTTT. Translation gives CASSDGVERSGNTIYF.

The rearrangement joins TRBV6-5 to TRBJ1-5; D is unclear. Between the trimmed V and J ends, which lost 5 bases and 1 base, there was a span of 9 bases. CDR1 is MNHEY and CDR2 is SVGAGI in the germline V gene. This CDR3 has 14 residues. CDR3 protein: CASSERGSNQPQHF. The DNA of the CDR3 is TGTGCCAGCAGTGAACGGGGAAGCAATCAGCCCCAGCATTTT.

This clone was seen a handful of times. The chain recombines TRBV12-5 with TRBJ1-5; no reliable D call. This CDR3 comprises 14 residues. Germline CDR1 and CDR2: LGHNT and FRNRAP. Trimming left V 1 base short and J 3 bases short, with 7 bases between. The CDR3 sequence is CASGLGSLNQPQHF. The DNA for the CDR3 is TGTGCTAGTGGTTTGGGCAGCCTCAATCAGCCCCAGCATTTT.

This chain joins TRBV6-5 and TRBJ2-3; TRBD2 matches at 12 bases. Unmatched junction bases numbered 4, after V lost 6 bases and J lost 6 bases. Per the germline V gene, CDR1 is MNHEY and CDR2 is SVGAGI. The CDR3 length is 14 residues. The CDR3 spells CASRNGLAGDTQYF. The CDR3 DNA sequence: TGTGCCAGCAGGAATGGACTAGCGGGGGATACGCAGTATTTT.

This chain uses TRBV10-3 with TRBJ1-1; D call uncertain. V lost 7 bases to trimming and J lost 2 bases, with 14 bases between them. In germline, CDR1 is ENHRY, CDR2 SYGVKD. The CDR3 loop spans 14 amino acids. The DNA of the CDR3 is TGTGCCATCACCCCGGGAACAGTCAACACTGAAGCTTTCTTT. As protein: CAITPGTVNTEAFF.

This sequence joins TRBV19 and TRBJ2-3; 10 nucleotides agree with TRBD1. Germline CDR1 LNHDA, CDR2 SQIVND (reference sequence). The CDR3 runs to 16 residues. V lost 10 bases to trimming and J lost 7 bases; unmatched junction nucleotides: 17. The CDR3 nucleotides read TGTGCCACCTATAATCTCCGGGACAGGGGCGGGCATACGCAGTATTTT. This sequence encodes CATYNLRDRGGHTQYF.